This entry lists 19 T cell receptor beta chains sequenced from one sample in a study of shared clonotypes between healthy human individuals. Method: immunoSEQ multiplex PCR; TCRdb's copy keeps in-frame clones and lacks some. The profile covers about 2.1 million clones, with 93% appearing a single time and more than 1.5% taken by the ten largest. Terminally differentiated effector memory CD45RA+ cells were excluded by CCR7 positive selection of CD45RO-negative cells. The sequenced sample was naive CD8+ T cells from PBMCs. These receptors came from a man between 18 and 35 years old in good health. Some clones in this sample may be carry-over from other donors' samples.

The V gene is TRBV5-1, the J gene TRBJ2-1; D not certain. The germline CDR1 and CDR2 sequences are SGHRS and YFSETQ. Between the trimmed V and J ends, which lost 1 base and 7 bases, there was a span of 9 bases. The CDR3 has 13 residues. The CDR3 coding sequence is TGCGCCAGCAGCTTGCCCGGCGTAAATGAGCAGTTCTTC. This sequence encodes CASSLPGVNEQFF.

The CDR3 sequence: CASSLKPTSGATGELFF. In DNA form, the CDR3 reads TGTGCCAGCAGTTTGAAGCCAACCAGCGGCGCCACCGGGGAGCTGTTTTTT. The V gene is TRBV27, the J gene TRBJ2-2; maybe TRBD2 (5 bases). The CDR3 has 17 amino acids. Per germline, CDR1 MNHEY and CDR2 SMNVEV (reference sequence). Trimming shortened V by 3 bases and J by 4 bases, and 18 bases separated the two germline ends.

The chain uses TRBV28 and TRBJ2-1; 8 positions agree with TRBD2. Trimming took 1 base from V and 1 from J; bases not matched to a gene: 3. This CDR3 has 16 residues. Germline loops: CDR1 MDHEN, CDR2 SYDVKM. The CDR3 region is CASSLFGTRSYNEQFF. The CDR3, as DNA: TGTGCCAGCAGTTTATTCGGGACTAGATCCTACAATGAGCAGTTCTTC.

This clone has a handful of counts. The chain carries TRBV4-1 and TRBJ1-1; 7 bases match TRBD1. J lost 5 bases, V lost 1 base, and 4 bases had no gene match. Germline loops: CDR1 MGHRA, CDR2 YSYEKL. The CDR3 has 14 residues. The CDR3 DNA reads as TGCGCCAGCAGCCAAGGACGCAGGGGGACTGAAGCTTTCTTT. It encodes CASSQGRRGTEAFF.

The chain's CDR3 is CASSLLPPRNEKLFF. CDR3 sequence (DNA): TGTGCCAGCAGTTTACTCCCCCCCAGGAATGAAAAACTGTTTTTT. The rearrangement joins TRBV27 to TRBJ1-4, with D uncertain. Looked up from germline, CDR1 is MNHEY and CDR2 is SMNVEV (reference sequence). V was trimmed by 2 bases and J by 5 bases, leaving 12 bases between them. CDR3 length equals 15 residues.

V gene TRBV12-5 combines with J gene TRBJ2-7, with D unresolved. The CDR3 is 15 residues long. Trimming pared 1 base from V and 2 bases from J, leaving 12 bases between. Germline lookup yields CDR1 LGHNT and CDR2 FRNRAP. CDR3 protein: CASGLGHLPPYEQYF. The CDR3 DNA sequence: TGTGCTAGTGGTTTGGGCCACCTCCCCCCCTACGAGCAGTACTTC.

This clone was seen just once. V and J are TRBV9 and TRBJ2-1; D assignment may be TRBD1 or TRBD2 (5 bases each). The CDR3 runs to 15 residues. V was clipped by 7 bases and J by 3 bases, with 17 bases between them. Germline CDR1 reads SGDLS; CDR2 reads YYNGEE. The CDR3 DNA reads as TGTGCCAGCGAGAGAGAGGCAGGGAGCTACAATGAGCAGTTCTTC. Its protein product is CASEREAGSYNEQFF.

The gene calls are TRBV6-1 and TRBJ2-2, with 12 bases matching TRBD2. The CDR3 has 17 amino acids. Germline CDR1 reads MNHNS; CDR2 reads SASEGT. J lost 7 bases, V lost 2 bases, and 8 bases had no gene match. For the CDR3, the DNA is TGTGCCAGCAGTGAACTAGCGGGAGGGCCGCGGGGCGGGGAGCTGTTTTTT. Translation gives CASSELAGGPRGGELFF.

The chain joins TRBV11-2 to TRBJ2-1; D is unresolved. This CDR3 contains 15 residues. The ends were cut back, 0 bases at V and 6 bases at J, with 12 bases in the middle. Looked up from germline, CDR1 is SGHAT and CDR2 is FQNNGV. As DNA, the CDR3 is TGTGCCAGCAGCTTAGAAAGCTCCCCCTTCAATGAGCAGTTCTTC. It codes for CASSLESSPFNEQFF.

This chain connects TRBV14 to TRBJ2-7; D may match TRBD1 or TRBD2 (5 bases each). This CDR3 spans 17 amino acids. V gave up 0 bases and J gave up 1 base, with 16 bases separating them. The V gene's germline CDR1 is SGHDN and CDR2 FVKESK. The CDR3 DNA is TGTGCCAGCAGCCAAGAAGTTTGGGGGAGTGTGTCCTACGAGCAGTACTTC. Its translation: CASSQEVWGSVSYEQYF.

V is TRBV4-3 and J is TRBJ2-3; tentative D call: TRBD2 (6 bases). The V gene's germline CDR1 is LGHNA and CDR2 YSLEER. CDR3 length: 16 residues. Trimming took 4 bases from V and 2 from J, leaving 16 bases between them. DNA of the CDR3: TGCGCCAGCAGCCCAAGCGGGTACTCCACCACAGATACGCAGTATTTT. Protein sequence: CASSPSGYSTTDTQYF.

J is TRBJ2-1 and V is TRBV4-1, with D unclear. Germline V gene lookup returns CDR1 MGHRA and CDR2 YSYEKL. The CDR3 sequence is 14 residues long. The ends were cut back, 0 bases at V and 10 bases at J, with 13 bases in the middle. CDR3 bases: TGCGCCAGCAGCCAAGATCTGGCCTCTAGGGAGCAGTTCTTC. Residues: CASSQDLASREQFF.

This chain connects TRBV7-9 to TRBJ1-1, with TRBD1 matching over 9 bases. This CDR3 is built from 16 residues. V trimming: 3 bases; J trimming: 3 bases; junction bases outside the gene matches: 8. Per the germline V gene, CDR1 is SEHNR and CDR2 is FQNEAQ (reference sequence). The CDR3 reads CASSFYRDRADTEAFF. CDR3 DNA: TGTGCCAGCAGCTTCTACCGGGACAGGGCGGACACTGAAGCTTTCTTT.

This chain uses TRBV6-6 with TRBJ2-2; D is uncertain. Trimming left V 6 bases short and J 5 bases short, with 13 bases between. Germline values: CDR1 MNHNY, CDR2 SVGAGI (reference sequence). The length of the CDR3 is 14 residues. The CDR3 DNA sequence: TGTGCCAGCAGCCCCTTTAAAGGGACCGGGGAGCTGTTTTTT. It specifies CASSPFKGTGELFF.

The rearrangement joins TRBV9 to TRBJ2-1; perhaps TRBD1 as D (6 bases). Germline V gene sequence: CDR1 SGDLS, CDR2 YYNGEE. This CDR3 is 18 amino acids long. V was clipped by 0 bases and J by 0 bases, with 16 bases between them. The CDR3 loop is CASSVEGVRVSSYNEQFF. CDR3 coding DNA: TGTGCCAGCAGCGTAGAGGGGGTGCGGGTGAGCTCCTACAATGAGCAGTTCTTC.

This chain uses TRBV4-3 with TRBJ1-1; possible D gene TRBD1, 5 bases. This CDR3 has 15 residues. V lost 0 bases, J lost 1 base, and 9 bases lay in between. CDR1 LGHNA and CDR2 YSLEER come from the germline V gene. CDR3 amino acids: CASSQDRQSNTEAFF. DNA for the CDR3: TGCGCCAGCAGCCAAGATCGACAGTCGAACACTGAAGCTTTCTTT.

The chain employs TRBV9 and TRBJ2-2, with TRBD2 identical over 8 bases. This CDR3 is 15 amino acids long. V lost 6 bases and J lost 3; bases outside the gene matches: 7. Germline V gives CDR1 SGDLS, CDR2 YYNGEE. This chain's CDR3 is CASKAGAMDTGELFF. The CDR3 DNA reads TGTGCCAGCAAAGCGGGAGCAATGGACACCGGGGAGCTGTTTTTT.

This clone was recorded only once. Compared with germline, one end of the junction differs, possibly owing to a read error. This sequence joins TRBV29-1 and TRBJ1-2, with TRBD1 as a possible D gene (6 bases). The CDR3 runs 8 residues. Germline values: CDR1 SQVTM, CDR2 ANQGSEA. Written as DNA, the CDR3 is TGCAGCGTTGAGACAGGAAGATTC. It translates to CSVETGRF. Based on the CDR3 plus reference TRBV29-1 and TRBJ1-2, the full variable domain is SAVISQKPSRDICQRGTSLTIQCQVDSQVTMMFWYRQQPGQSLTLIATANQGSEATYESGFVIDKFPISRPNLTFSTLTVSNMSPEDSSIYLCSVETGRFGSGTRLTVV.

The V call is TRBV27, the J call TRBJ2-7; no definite D call. The CDR3 loop spans 13 amino acids. Germline V gives CDR1 MNHEY, CDR2 SMNVEV (reference sequence). V lost 6 bases and J lost 2, with 11 bases in between. The chain's CDR3 is CASSNGLAYEQYF. The DNA for the CDR3 is TGTGCCAGCAGCAACGGCCTAGCCTACGAGCAGTACTTC.